Listed here are 24 T cell receptor beta chains from one sample, sequenced in a study of Graves' ophthalmopathy and Graves' hyperthyroidism. Transcripts of RNA were the source for amplifying TCR beta CDR3 regions. HTBI primers were used in a first-round RT-PCR, which preceded a second-round multiplex PCR. TCRdb fed the multiplex PCR reads into MiXCR, producing one record per CDR3 protein. The sample has 650,000 to 900,000 distinct CDR3 sequences; around 40% are singletons. Sample: peripheral blood. All receptors derive from an adult man with Graves' ophthalmopathy.

This clonotype was seen repeatedly, ten times or more. This chain connects TRBV29-1 to TRBJ2-7, with D possibly TRBD2 on 6 matching bases. V dropped 6 bases and J dropped 6 bases, with 15 bases sitting between them. Germline V gene data show CDR1 as SQVTM and CDR2 as ANQGSEA. The CDR3 has 12 amino acids. CDR3 sequence: CSVKPGEGEQYF. CDR3 bases: TGCAGCGTGAAACCGGGAGAGGGCGAGCAGTACTTC.

The chain carries TRBV7-9 and TRBJ2-7; 9 positions agree with TRBD1. The germline CDR1 and CDR2 sequences are SEHNR and FQNEAQ (reference sequence). Trimming removed 5 bases from V and 5 bases from J; junction bases left unmatched: 16. The CDR3 is made up of 17 amino acids. The DNA for the CDR3 is TGTGCCAGCAGCCAAGATCCGGCAGGACAGGGGAGCAACGAGCAGTACTTC. This translates into CASSQDPAGQGSNEQYF.

This clonotype was found many times. This chain links TRBV7-2 with TRBJ2-5, with 7 bases identical to TRBD1. J gave up 5 bases and V 2 bases, and 5 bases lay outside the gene matches. Germline-derived CDR1 and CDR2 are SGHTA and FQGNSA. The CDR3 runs 14 residues. CDR3 DNA: TGTGCCAGCAGCTTATCACAGGGGTTGGAGACCCAGTACTTC. Amino acid sequence: CASSLSQGLETQYF.

This clonotype was seen ten or more times. The V and J genes are TRBV7-9 and TRBJ1-2; 7 nucleotides line up with TRBD1. The ends lost 3 bases at V and 8 bases at J; junction bases unmatched: 9. The CDR3 totals 14 residues. Germline values: CDR1 SEHNR, CDR2 FQNEAQ (reference sequence). This CDR3 reads CASSLGQTGYGYTF. In nucleotides, the CDR3 is TGTGCCAGCAGCTTGGGTCAGACAGGGTACGGCTACACCTTC.

The chain joins TRBV11-2 to TRBJ1-4; D is undetermined. V was clipped by 1 base and J by 8 bases, with 14 bases between them. Germline CDR1 and CDR2: SGHAT and FQNNGV. The CDR3 extends over 15 amino acids. The CDR3 reads CASSLVQTLGEKLFF. The CDR3 coding sequence is TGTGCCAGCAGCTTAGTACAGACCCTAGGCGAAAAACTGTTTTTT.

This clonotype has more than one count but fewer than ten. The chain recombines TRBV14 with TRBJ2-7, with 9 bases that match TRBD1. This CDR3 region has 17 residues. Looked up from germline, CDR1 is SGHDN and CDR2 is FVKESK. Trimming took 0 bases from V and 1 from J; bases not matched to a gene: 7. The CDR3 protein is CASSQEPPGQGSYEQYF. In DNA form, the CDR3 reads TGTGCCAGCAGCCAAGAACCTCCGGGACAGGGTTCCTACGAGCAGTACTTC.

Points on this clonotype: At one end, the junction sequence differs from germline, possibly due to a read error. The chain joins TRBV7-8 to TRBJ2-2, with 7 bases identical to TRBD1. Germline CDR1 is SGHVS and CDR2 is FQNEAQ. CDR3 length: 15 residues. Here the CDR3 DNA reads TGTGCCCGCAGCTTACGAGGGGGCAACACCGGGGAGCTGTTTTTT. Translating gives CARSLRGGNTGELFF.

This clonotype was seen many times. V and J are TRBV5-1 and TRBJ2-7; TRBD1 agrees at 9 bases. CDR1 SGHRS and CDR2 YFSETQ come from the germline V gene. The CDR3 has 14 residues. V dropped 0 bases and J dropped 5; count of bases not matched to a gene: 3. This CDR3 reads CASSLVQGANEQYF. CDR3 bases: TGCGCCAGCAGCTTGGTACAGGGGGCGAACGAGCAGTACTTC.

This clonotype was recorded once. V gene TRBV25-1 combines with J gene TRBJ1-2; TRBD1 agrees at 9 bases. The CDR3 runs to 12 residues. CDR1 is MGHDK and CDR2 is SYGVNS in the germline V gene. Losses at the gene ends were 6 bases for V and 8 bases for J; bases not matched to a gene: 4. The CDR3 DNA is TGTGCCAGCAGACAGGGGGCTAAGGGCTACACCTTC. It is translated as CASRQGAKGYTF.

This chain links TRBV20-1 with TRBJ2-7, with D tentatively TRBD2 (6 bases). The V gene's germline CDR1 is DFQATT and CDR2 SNEGSKA (reference sequence). Trimming removed 6 bases from V and 0 bases from J, with 15 bases in between. This CDR3 is built from 14 residues. CDR3 nucleotides: TGCAGTGCGGTGGGGGGAGGTAACTCCTACGAGCAGTACTTC. This gives the protein CSAVGGGNSYEQYF.

The rearrangement uses TRBV20-1 and TRBJ2-5; D is unclear. V was shortened by 2 bases and J by 5 bases, with 9 bases between the two germline ends. Germline V gene sequence: CDR1 DFQATT, CDR2 SNEGSKA (reference sequence). The CDR3 runs 12 residues. The CDR3 DNA sequence: TGCAGTGCTAGACCAAACGGGGAGACCCAGTACTTC. It translates to CSARPNGETQYF.

This clonotype was counted a single time. This sequence joins TRBV25-1 and TRBJ2-3, with 10 positions matching TRBD1. V lost 5 bases, J lost 4 bases, and 9 bases stayed unmatched. Per germline, CDR1 MGHDK and CDR2 SYGVNS. The CDR3 sequence is 16 residues long. The CDR3 here is CASSYSGQGFSDTQYF. DNA for the CDR3: TGTGCCAGCAGTTACTCGGGACAGGGGTTTTCAGATACGCAGTATTTT.

This rearrangement joins TRBV4-2 to TRBJ1-6, with D hard to call. V gave up 5 bases and J gave up 18 bases, with 17 bases separating them. The CDR3 consists of 12 residues. Germline assignment: CDR1 LGHNA and CDR2 YNFKEQ. CDR3 DNA: TGTGCCAGCAGCAGAGGAACACAAAGCCCCCACTTT. This codes for CASSRGTQSPHF.

The V gene is TRBV2, the J gene TRBJ1-3; the D is unclear. CDR1 SNHLY and CDR2 FYNNEI come from the germline V gene. The CDR3 is 12 amino acids. The CDR3 protein is CPRSSSGNTIYF. The DNA for the CDR3 is TGTCCCCGCAGCAGCTCTGGAAACACCATATATTTT.

The sample holds many counts of this clonotype. The chain uses TRBV2 and TRBJ2-5; possibly TRBD1 for D (7 bases). The CDR3 has 15 residues. Germline CDR1 and CDR2: SNHLY and FYNNEI. Trimming shortened V by 4 bases and J by 5 bases, and 17 bases separated the two germline ends. The CDR3 is CASSGAGGRLETQYF. DNA for the CDR3: TGTGCCAGCAGTGGGGCAGGGGGGAGATTGGAGACCCAGTACTTC. Full variable domain (remainder filled in from reference TRBV2 and TRBJ2-5): EPEVTQTPSHQVTQMGQEVILRCVPISNHLYFYWYRQILGQKVEFLVSFYNNEISEKSEIFDDQFSVERPDGSNFTLKIRSTKLEDSAMYFCASSGAGGRLETQYFGPGTRLLVL.

The table lists this clonotype with a count of one. This chain links TRBV12-3 or TRBV12-4 with TRBJ1-1; TRBD1 might be the D (6 bases). Trimming removed 5 bases from V and 6 bases from J, with 22 bases in between. The CDR3 totals 16 residues. As DNA, the CDR3 is TGTGCCAGCAGTGCTACCCTCCCTACAGGGATCGCTGAAGCTTTCTTT. It encodes CASSATLPTGIAEAFF.

The J gene is TRBJ1-5, the V gene TRBV5-6; 9 bases are a match to TRBD1. V was pared by 4 bases and J by 4 bases, with 6 bases of the junction left unmatched. The CDR3 spans 15 residues. CDR1 SGHDT and CDR2 YYEEEE come from the germline V gene. The CDR3 spells CASSMDRGKNQPQHF. The CDR3 DNA sequence: TGTGCCAGCAGCATGGACAGGGGAAAAAATCAGCCCCAGCATTTT.

Regarding this clonotype: Just one base apart from a much larger clone, this may be a read error. The V and J genes are TRBV7-8 and TRBJ1-4; D may be TRBD1 (6 bases). The length of the CDR3 is 12 residues. From germline, CDR1 is SGHVS and CDR2 FQNEAQ. V was trimmed by 10 bases and J by 4 bases, leaving 10 bases between them. The CDR3 loop reads CAIRTDNEKLFF. The CDR3 DNA reads as TGTGCCATCCGGACAGATAATGAAAAACTGTTTTTT.

The chain uses TRBV6-5 and TRBJ1-1; 9 bases match TRBD1. CDR3 size: 13 residues. V dropped 7 bases and J dropped 4; count of bases not matched to a gene: 4. Germline CDR1 is MNHEY and CDR2 is SVGAGI. The DNA of the CDR3 is TGTGCCAGCACTGTGACAGGGGGCACTGAAGCTTTCTTT. Its protein product is CASTVTGGTEAFF.

Turning to this clonotype: At one of its ends the junction is not consistent with the germline gene, which may arise from a read error. The chain couples TRBV7-9 to TRBJ1-6; no clear D gene. CDR3 length: 17 residues. The germline V gene encodes CDR1 SEHNR and CDR2 FQNEAQ (reference sequence). CDR3 amino acids: CASSQDQNRADNSPLHF. The CDR3 DNA follows: TGCGCCAGCAGCCAAGATCAAAATAGGGCGGACAATTCACCCCTCCACTTT.

This clonotype was seen a handful of times. One end of the junction fails to match germline, which may point to a read error. CDR3 region: CASSYLAGVSPLHF. The CDR3, as DNA: TGTGCCAGCAGTTATTTGGCAGGGGTTTCACCCCTCCACTTT. J is TRBJ1-6 and V is TRBV10-2; weak D call: TRBD1 (6 bases). CDR3 length: 14 residues. The germline V gene encodes CDR1 WSHSY and CDR2 SAAADI.

This clonotype was seen a few times. V usage is TRBV10-3 and J usage is TRBJ1-1, with 8 bases matching TRBD1. Germline CDR1 is ENHRY and CDR2 is SYGVKD. After removal of 1 base from V and 7 bases from J, the junction contained 8 bases not matched to a gene. This CDR3 spans 15 amino acids. The CDR3 region is CAISEFYRGTNEAFF. CDR3 in DNA: TGTGCCATCAGTGAGTTTTACAGGGGGACGAATGAAGCTTTCTTT.

The rearrangement links TRBV10-3 to TRBJ2-2; 8 nucleotides agree with TRBD1. Germline V gene lookup returns CDR1 ENHRY and CDR2 SYGVKD. After removal of 10 bases from V and 0 bases from J, the junction contained 13 bases not matched to a gene. This CDR3 spans 17 amino acids. The CDR3 loop is CASRKNRGTTNTGELFF. CDR3 in DNA: TGTGCCAGTCGAAAAAACAGGGGGACCACGAACACCGGGGAGCTGTTTTTT.

A remark on this clonotype: At one boundary the junction diverges from the germline segment, which might be a read error. The V and J genes are TRBV7-9 and TRBJ2-2, with D unclear. The germline CDR1 and CDR2 sequences are SEHNR and FQNEAQ (reference sequence). The length of the CDR3 is 14 residues. The CDR3 DNA sequence: TGCGCCAGCAGCTTGCCGTGGAGCACCGGGGAGCTGTTTTTT. This codes for CASSLPWSTGELFF.